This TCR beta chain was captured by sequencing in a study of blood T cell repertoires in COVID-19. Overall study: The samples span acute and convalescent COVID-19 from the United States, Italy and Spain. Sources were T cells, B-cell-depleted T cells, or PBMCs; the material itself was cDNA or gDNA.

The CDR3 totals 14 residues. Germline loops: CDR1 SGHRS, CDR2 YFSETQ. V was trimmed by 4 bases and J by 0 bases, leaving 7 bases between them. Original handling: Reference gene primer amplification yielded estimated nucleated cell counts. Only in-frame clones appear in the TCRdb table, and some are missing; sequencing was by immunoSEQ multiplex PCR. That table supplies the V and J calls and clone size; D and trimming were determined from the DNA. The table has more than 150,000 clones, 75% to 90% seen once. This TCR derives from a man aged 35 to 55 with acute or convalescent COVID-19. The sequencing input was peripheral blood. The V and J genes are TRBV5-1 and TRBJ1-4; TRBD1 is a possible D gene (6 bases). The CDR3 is CASSRTATNEKLFF. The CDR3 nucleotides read TGCGCCAGCAGCAGGACAGCAACTAATGAAAAACTGTTTTTT.